The T cell receptor beta chain described here comes from a study of shared T cell receptors in the human thymus. The germline V gene has CDR1 KGHSH and CDR2 LQKENI. The CDR3 is 17 residues long. The V end lost 3 bases, the J end lost 1 base, and 18 bases lay between the germline ends. Generated by immunoSEQ multiplex PCR, the TCRdb table keeps only in-frame clones and is missing some. Of 630,000 or so clones listed, more than 70% were seen once; the top ten hold roughly 0.0089%. This sample was also put to use in a study of human thymus T cells. That publication notes: In thymic and blood repertoires alike, V and J usage looked biased.

The material sequenced was thymocytes. This chain links TRBV18 with TRBJ1-1, with D uncertain. The receptor comes from a boy under two years old with a congenital heart defect. The CDR3 is CASSPLGDGLGNTEAFF. The CDR3 DNA sequence: TGTGCCAGCTCACCGCTCGGGGATGGACTCGGGAACACTGAAGCTTTCTTT.